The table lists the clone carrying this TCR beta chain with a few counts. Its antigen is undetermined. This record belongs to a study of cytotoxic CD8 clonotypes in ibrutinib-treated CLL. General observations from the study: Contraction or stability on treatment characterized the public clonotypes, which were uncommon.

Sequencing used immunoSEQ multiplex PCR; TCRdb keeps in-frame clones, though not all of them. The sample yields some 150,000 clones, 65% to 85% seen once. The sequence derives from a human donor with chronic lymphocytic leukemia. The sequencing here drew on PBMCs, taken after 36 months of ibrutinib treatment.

This chain's CDR3 is CASSLFLSSGNTIYF. The CDR3 nucleotides are TGTGCCAGCAGCTTATTCTTGAGCTCTGGAAACACCATATATTTT. The rearrangement uses TRBV2 and TRBJ1-3; D call uncertain. Between the trimmed V and J ends, which lost 6 bases and 0 bases, there was a span of 12 bases. The germline gives CDR1 SNHLY, CDR2 FYNNEI. The CDR3 contains 15 residues.